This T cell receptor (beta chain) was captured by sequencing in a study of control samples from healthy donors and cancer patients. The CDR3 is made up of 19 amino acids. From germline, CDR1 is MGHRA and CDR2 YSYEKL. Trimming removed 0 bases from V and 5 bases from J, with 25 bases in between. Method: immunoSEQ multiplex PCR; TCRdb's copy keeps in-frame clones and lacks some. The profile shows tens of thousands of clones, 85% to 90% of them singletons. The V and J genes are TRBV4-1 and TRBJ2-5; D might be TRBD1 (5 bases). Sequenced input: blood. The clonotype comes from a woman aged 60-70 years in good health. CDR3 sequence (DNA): TGCGCCAGCAGCCAAGACGTTTTATCATCAAGGGGAATTCGGGAGACCCAGTACTTC. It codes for CASSQDVLSSRGIRETQYF.